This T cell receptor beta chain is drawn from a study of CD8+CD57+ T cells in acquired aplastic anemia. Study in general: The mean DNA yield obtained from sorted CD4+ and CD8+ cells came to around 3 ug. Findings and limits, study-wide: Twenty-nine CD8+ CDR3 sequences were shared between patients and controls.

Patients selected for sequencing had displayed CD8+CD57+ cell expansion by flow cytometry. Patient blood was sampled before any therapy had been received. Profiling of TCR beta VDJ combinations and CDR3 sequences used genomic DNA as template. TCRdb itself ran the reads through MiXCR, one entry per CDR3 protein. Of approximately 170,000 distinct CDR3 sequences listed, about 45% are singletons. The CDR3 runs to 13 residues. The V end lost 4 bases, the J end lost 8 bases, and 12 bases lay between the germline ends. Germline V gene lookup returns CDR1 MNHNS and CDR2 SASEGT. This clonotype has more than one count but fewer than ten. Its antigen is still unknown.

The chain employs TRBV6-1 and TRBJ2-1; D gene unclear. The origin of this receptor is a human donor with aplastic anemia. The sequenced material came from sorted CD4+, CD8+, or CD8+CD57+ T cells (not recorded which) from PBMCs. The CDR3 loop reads CASSGRIIDEQFF. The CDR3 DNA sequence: TGTGCCAGCAGTGGCCGGATTATTGATGAGCAGTTCTTC.